A single sample is the source of the 18 T cell receptor beta chains below, sequenced in a study of OX40 agonist ivuxolimab in advanced cancers. The repertoire was sequenced with immunoSEQ multiplex PCR; TCRdb's copy has only in-frame clones and lacks some. The data contain 40,000 to 55,000 clones, 88% of them singletons. Sequencing used CD4+ or CD8+ T cells sorted from blood, obtained in a trial of the OX40 agonist ivuxolimab. Receptors originate from an adult with an advanced solid tumor such as melanoma, head and neck, liver or kidney cancer.

This chain connects TRBV7-9 to TRBJ2-1, with 10 bases lining up with TRBD2. The CDR3 length is 16 residues. J lost 7 bases, V lost 4 bases, and 10 bases had no gene match. From germline, CDR1 is SEHNR and CDR2 FQNEAQ (reference sequence). CDR3 residues: CASSSYLERGGNEQFF. The DNA of the CDR3 is TGTGCCAGCAGCTCCTACCTCGAGCGGGGGGGGAATGAGCAGTTCTTC.

This clone was observed once. V usage is TRBV30 and J usage is TRBJ2-2; tentatively, D is TRBD1 (5 bases). The CDR3 covers 13 residues. The V and J ends lost 5 bases and 4 bases respectively, with 11 bases between them. Germline CDR1 reads GTSNPN; CDR2 reads SVGIG (reference sequence). The CDR3 reads CAWGRVSTGELFF. The CDR3, as DNA: TGTGCCTGGGGCAGGGTGAGCACCGGGGAGCTGTTTTTT.

The rearrangement joins TRBV10-3 to TRBJ1-1; 7 bases are shared with TRBD1. CDR1 and CDR2 (germline): ENHRY, SYGVKD. Unmatched junction bases numbered 5, after V lost 3 bases and J lost 1 base. The CDR3 covers 15 residues. Here the CDR3 reads CAISDSRTGNTEAFF. In DNA form, the CDR3 reads TGTGCCATCAGTGACTCTAGGACAGGGAACACTGAAGCTTTCTTT.

The CDR3 region is CASNLGNTEAFF. The CDR3 nucleotides read TGTGCCAGCAACCTCGGGAACACTGAAGCTTTCTTT. The chain joins TRBV28 to TRBJ1-1; D is ambiguous. Germline-derived CDR1 and CDR2 are MDHEN and SYDVKM. CDR3 length: 12 amino acids. V lost 7 bases and J lost 1, with 7 bases in between.

The chain links TRBV7-9 to TRBJ2-3; 7 bases fit TRBD2. After removal of 4 bases from V and 3 bases from J, the junction contained 7 bases not matched to a gene. Looked up from germline, CDR1 is SEHNR and CDR2 is FQNEAQ (reference sequence). This CDR3 is built from 15 residues. The CDR3 DNA reads as TGTGCCAGCAGCTCCTGGGGGGGGTTAACAGATACGCAGTATTTT. Encoded protein: CASSSWGGLTDTQYF.

The V call is TRBV18, the J call TRBJ2-7; 7 nucleotides align to TRBD1. V gave up 5 bases and J gave up 3 bases; unmatched junction bases: 7. CDR3 length equals 14 residues. The V gene's germline CDR1 is KGHSH and CDR2 LQKENI. For the CDR3, the DNA is TGTGCCAGCTCATCGGAGACAGGGCGCTACGAGCAGTACTTC. Protein product: CASSSETGRYEQYF. The variable domain in full, with the rest retrieved from reference TRBV18 and TRBJ2-7, is NAGVMQNPRHLVRRRGQEARLRCSPMKGHSHVYWYRQLPEEGLKFMVYLQKENIIDESGMPKERFSAEFPKEGPSILRIQQVVRGDSAAYFCASSSETGRYEQYFGPGTRLTVT.

This chain links TRBV4-2 with TRBJ2-5, with D unresolved. This CDR3 comprises 14 residues. V lost 4 bases and J 2 bases, leaving 11 bases between the germline ends. Germline CDR1 is LGHNA and CDR2 is YNFKEQ. CDR3 in DNA: TGTGCCAGCAGCCCTTCGTCGCCTCAAGAGACCCAGTACTTC. The encoded protein is CASSPSSPQETQYF.

This chain uses TRBV28 with TRBJ1-5; tentatively, D is TRBD1 (5 bases). Germline V CDR1 and CDR2: MDHEN, SYDVKM. The CDR3 runs 13 residues. V lost 7 bases, J lost 6 bases, and 13 bases lay in between. The CDR3 protein is CASNGGRVQPQHF. The CDR3 nucleotides read TGTGCCAGCAACGGGGGGAGGGTTCAGCCCCAGCATTTT.

This chain links TRBV30 with TRBJ1-2, with D perhaps TRBD1 (6 bases). V lost 2 bases to trimming and J lost 4 bases, with 20 bases between them. The CDR3 spans 16 residues. In germline, CDR1 is GTSNPN, CDR2 SVGIG (reference sequence). CDR3 bases: TGTGCCTGGAGTATACAGGGTTCTTCCCTAGGCTATGGCTACACCTTC. This sequence encodes CAWSIQGSSLGYGYTF. Complete variable domain (other parts from reference TRBV30 and TRBJ1-2): SQTIHQWPATLVQPVGSPLSLECTVEGTSNPNLYWYRQAAGRGLQLLFYSVGIGQISSEVPQNLSASRPQDRQFILSSKKLLLSDSGFYLCAWSIQGSSLGYGYTFGSGTRLTVV.

The chain uses TRBV28 and TRBJ2-7; perhaps TRBD2 as D (5 bases). CDR1 and CDR2 from the germline V gene are MDHEN and SYDVKM. V gave up 6 bases and J gave up 1 base, with 10 bases separating them. The CDR3 contains 13 residues. The CDR3 loop reads CASRPRDSYEQYF. In DNA, the CDR3 is TGTGCCAGCAGGCCCCGGGATTCCTACGAGCAGTACTTC.

The chain recombines TRBV1 with TRBJ2-3; the DNA was not used to check the table's D call, TRBD2. TRBV1 is designated a pseudogene. The CDR3 has 19 residues. CDR3 nucleotides: TGCACCAGCAGCCCAGCGTGTTCAGGGCTAGCGGGGACCCCAGATACGCAGTATTTT. Translation gives CTSSPACSGLAGTPDTQYF.

The CDR3 DNA follows: TGTGCCACCAGCAGAGATCGGAGCGGTTACAATGAGCAGTTCTTC. It translates to CATSRDRSGYNEQFF. The chain has TRBV15 and TRBJ2-1; weak D call: TRBD2 (5 bases). The V end was cut by 0 bases, the J end by 4 bases, with 10 bases between. CDR3 length: 15 amino acids. Germline V gene sequence: CDR1 LNHNV, CDR2 YYDKDF (reference sequence).

This chain connects TRBV6-6 to TRBJ2-5, with D perhaps being TRBD1 or TRBD2 (5 bases each). Trimming removed 7 bases from V and 1 base from J, with 13 bases in between. The CDR3 is 14 residues long. Germline values: CDR1 MNHNY, CDR2 SVGAGI (reference sequence). CDR3 coding DNA: TGTGCCAGCAACGAGGCTGGGGGCCAAGAGACCCAGTACTTC. Protein sequence: CASNEAGGQETQYF.

Points on this clone: At one end, the junction sequence differs from germline, possibly due to a read error. This chain connects TRBV6-5 to TRBJ2-6; tentative D call: TRBD1 (5 bases). The CDR3 length is 15 residues. Per the germline V gene, CDR1 is MNHEY and CDR2 is SVGAGI. CDR3 protein: CASSYSRVGTNVLTF. The CDR3 nucleotides are TGTGCCAGCAGTTACTCCAGGGTTGGGACCAACGTCCTGACTTTC.

The chain employs TRBV19 and TRBJ2-2, with D possibly being TRBD2 (7 bases). Trimming removed 6 bases from V and 4 bases from J, with 15 bases in between. This CDR3 comprises 15 residues. Germline V gene sequence: CDR1 LNHDA, CDR2 SQIVND (reference sequence). CDR3 sequence reads: CASREQGGTTGELFF. Written as DNA, the CDR3 is TGTGCCAGTAGGGAACAGGGAGGGACCACCGGGGAGCTGTTTTTT. The whole variable domain, remainder taken from reference TRBV19 and TRBJ2-2, is DGGITQSPKYLFRKEGQNVTLSCEQNLNHDAMYWYRQDPGQGLRLIYYSQIVNDFQKGDIAEGYSVSREKKESFPLTVTSAQKNPTAFYLCASREQGGTTGELFFGEGSRLTVL.

The chain has TRBV11-2 and TRBJ2-2; D remains unclear. Germline CDR1 is SGHAT and CDR2 is FQNNGV. V was clipped by 3 bases and J by 2 bases, with 19 bases between them. The CDR3 runs to 18 residues. The CDR3 sequence: CASSLYSLKRFNTGELFF. In DNA form, the CDR3 reads TGTGCCAGCAGCTTGTATTCCCTAAAGAGGTTCAACACCGGGGAGCTGTTTTTT.

The chain uses TRBV28 and TRBJ1-1, with 9 bases that match TRBD1. This CDR3 region has 11 residues. The germline V gene encodes CDR1 MDHEN and CDR2 SYDVKM. V lost 8 bases to trimming and J lost 11 bases; unmatched junction nucleotides: 6. The CDR3 sequence is CASGYRGQAFF. The CDR3 coding sequence is TGTGCCAGCGGATACAGGGGGCAGGCTTTCTTT.

The chain uses TRBV19 and TRBJ2-2; D perhaps matches TRBD2 (6 bases). The CDR3 totals 14 residues. Germline V lookup: CDR1 LNHDA, CDR2 SQIVND (reference sequence). V lost 8 bases and J lost 1, with 11 bases in between. CDR3 bases: TGTGCCAGTTCCCGGGACTGGAACACCGGGGAGCTGTTTTTT. This translates into CASSRDWNTGELFF.